The TCR beta chain described here comes from a study of blood T cell repertoires in COVID-19. The wider study: Specimens from acute and convalescent COVID-19 originated in the United States, Italy and Spain. T cells, B-cell-depleted T cells, or PBMCs provided the cDNA or gDNA that served as material.

Recruits, aged roughly 18 to 100 years, lived in 20 to 30 US areas. CDR1 is SEHNR and CDR2 is FQNEAQ in the germline V gene (reference sequence). Germline trimming cut 5 bases from V and 5 bases from J; bases unmatched to any gene: 7. This CDR3 comprises 15 residues. Original data processing: It was from reference gene primer amplification that nucleated cell counts were estimated. Profiling relied on immunoSEQ multiplex PCR, and the TCRdb table lists in-frame clones only, not all of them. Clone size and the V and J calls come from that table; the DNA yielded D and trimming. The sample has under 350,000 clones, 86% seen once.

The gene calls are TRBV7-9 and TRBJ2-5; 11 bases match TRBD2. The clonotype was recovered from a middle-aged woman with acute COVID-19. Sequences were obtained from PBMCs or T cells enriched from blood (not recorded which). For the CDR3, the DNA is TGTGCCAGCAGCGATAGCGGGAGGGCCGGGGAGACCCAGTACTTC. Residues: CASSDSGRAGETQYF.